This TCR beta chain was documented in a study of vaccination and CD4 T cells after COVID-19. About the study: Overlapping SARS-CoV-2, HCoV-NL63, HCoV-OC43 and HCoV-229E spike peptides were used to stimulate cells. Each control culture was treated with a CEFX pool, an HIV-1 Nef pool, or no peptide.

Stated treatment: approximately nine-day PBMC culture with coronavirus spike peptide pools or control peptides (ViraFEST assay). About this clonotype itself: What it recognizes is unknown.

The Oncomine TCR Beta short-read assay was applied to DNA of cultured CD4+ T cells. Investigators isolated genomic DNA from cultured CD4+ T cells. TCRdb recomputed calls from the PCR reads with MiXCR, one row per CDR3 protein. The sample yields about 12,000 distinct CDR3 sequences, 30% to 40% seen once. The sequencing used CD4+ T cells from blood, cultured in vitro, collected after SARS-CoV-2 vaccination. The origin of this receptor is a human donor who had recovered from COVID-19.

The CDR3 loop is CASSLHGSGTQYF. The CDR3 coding sequence is TGTGCCAGCAGTTTACATGGGTCGGGGACCCAGTACTTC. The V and J genes are TRBV27 and TRBJ2-5; no definite D call. Germline V gene lookup returns CDR1 MNHEY and CDR2 SMNVEV (reference sequence). The CDR3 covers 13 residues. Trimming removed 2 bases from V and 7 bases from J, with 11 bases in between.